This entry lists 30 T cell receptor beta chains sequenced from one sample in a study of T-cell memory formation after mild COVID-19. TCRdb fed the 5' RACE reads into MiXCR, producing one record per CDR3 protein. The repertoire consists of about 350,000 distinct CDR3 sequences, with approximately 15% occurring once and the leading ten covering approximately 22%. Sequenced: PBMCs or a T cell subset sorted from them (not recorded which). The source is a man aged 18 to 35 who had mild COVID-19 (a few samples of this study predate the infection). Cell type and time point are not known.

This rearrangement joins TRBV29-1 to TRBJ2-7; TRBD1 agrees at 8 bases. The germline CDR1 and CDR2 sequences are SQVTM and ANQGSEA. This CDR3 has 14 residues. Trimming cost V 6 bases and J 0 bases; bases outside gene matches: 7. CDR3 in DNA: TGCAGCGTGCAAACAGGGGGAAGCTCCTACGAGCAGTACTTC. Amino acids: CSVQTGGSSYEQYF.

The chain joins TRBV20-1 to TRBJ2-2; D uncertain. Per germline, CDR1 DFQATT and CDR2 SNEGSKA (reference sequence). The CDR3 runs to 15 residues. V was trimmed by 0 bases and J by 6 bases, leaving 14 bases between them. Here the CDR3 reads CSARDHFREAGELFF. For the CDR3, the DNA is TGCAGTGCTAGAGATCATTTTAGGGAAGCCGGGGAGCTGTTTTTT.

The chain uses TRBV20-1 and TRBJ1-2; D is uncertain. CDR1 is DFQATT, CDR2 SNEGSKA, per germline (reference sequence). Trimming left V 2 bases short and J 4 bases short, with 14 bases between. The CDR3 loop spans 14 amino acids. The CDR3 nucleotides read TGCAGTGCTAGATTCCCCGATACCCCCTATGGCTACACCTTC. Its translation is CSARFPDTPYGYTF.

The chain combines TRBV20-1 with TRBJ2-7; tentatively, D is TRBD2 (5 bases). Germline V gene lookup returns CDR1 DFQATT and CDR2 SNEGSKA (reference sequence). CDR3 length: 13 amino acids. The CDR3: CSPLRGSSYEQYV. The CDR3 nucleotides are TGCAGCCCCCTTAGAGGGAGCTCCTACGAGCAGTACGTC.

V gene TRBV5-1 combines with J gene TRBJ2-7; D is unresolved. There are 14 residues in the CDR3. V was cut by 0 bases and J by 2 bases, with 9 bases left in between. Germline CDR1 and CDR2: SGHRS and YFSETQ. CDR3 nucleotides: TGCGCCAGCAGCTTGGGGTCCGGAACCTACGAGCAGTACGTC. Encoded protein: CASSLGSGTYEQYV.

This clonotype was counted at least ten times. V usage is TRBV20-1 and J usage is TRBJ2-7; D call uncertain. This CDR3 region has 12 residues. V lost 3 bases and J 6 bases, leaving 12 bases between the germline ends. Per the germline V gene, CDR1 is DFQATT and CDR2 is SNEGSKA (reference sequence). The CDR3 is CSASWQTGEQYF. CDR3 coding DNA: TGCAGTGCTAGCTGGCAAACCGGCGAGCAGTACTTC.

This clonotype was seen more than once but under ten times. As DNA, the CDR3 is TGTGCCATCAGTGAGGGCACAGCCGTAACTAATGAAAAACTGTTTTTT. Translating gives CAISEGTAVTNEKLFF. The chain couples TRBV10-3 to TRBJ1-4; D is undetermined. Germline V lookup: CDR1 ENHRY, CDR2 SYGVKD. Trimming took 2 bases from V and 1 from J, leaving 11 bases between them. The CDR3 spans 16 residues.

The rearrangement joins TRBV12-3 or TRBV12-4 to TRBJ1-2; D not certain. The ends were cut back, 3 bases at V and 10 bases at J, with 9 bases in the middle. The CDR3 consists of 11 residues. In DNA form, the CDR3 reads TGTGCCAGCAGTTTCGGCCAGATCTACACCTTC. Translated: CASSFGQIYTF.

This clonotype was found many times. The CDR3 loop is CASSYGREQFF. The CDR3 region has the DNA TGTGCCAGCAGTTACGGTAGGGAGCAGTTCTTC. The rearrangement links TRBV6-5 to TRBJ2-1; D remains ambiguous. The germline V gene has CDR1 MNHEY and CDR2 SVGAGI. The CDR3 has 11 amino acids. With 2 bases removed from V and 10 bases from J, the gap between germline ends came to 6 bases.

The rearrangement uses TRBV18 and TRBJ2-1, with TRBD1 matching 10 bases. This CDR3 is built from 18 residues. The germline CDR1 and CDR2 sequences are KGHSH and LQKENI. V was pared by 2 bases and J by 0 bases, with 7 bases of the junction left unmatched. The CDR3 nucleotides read TGTGCCAGCTCACCAACGGGACAGGGGTCGAGCTCCTACAATGAGCAGTTCTTC. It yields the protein CASSPTGQGSSSYNEQFF.

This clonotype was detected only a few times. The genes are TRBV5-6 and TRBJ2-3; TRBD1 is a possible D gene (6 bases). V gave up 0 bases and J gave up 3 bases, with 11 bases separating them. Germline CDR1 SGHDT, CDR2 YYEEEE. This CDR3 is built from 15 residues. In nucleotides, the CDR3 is TGTGCCAGCAGCTTGGCAACAGGGTGGACAGATACGCAGTATTTT. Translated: CASSLATGWTDTQYF.

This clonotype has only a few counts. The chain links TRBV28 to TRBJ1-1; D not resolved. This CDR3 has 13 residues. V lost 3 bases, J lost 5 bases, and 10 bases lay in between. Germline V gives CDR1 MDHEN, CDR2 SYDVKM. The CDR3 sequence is CASSFIPSTEAFF. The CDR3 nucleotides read TGTGCCAGCAGTTTTATCCCATCGACTGAAGCTTTCTTT.

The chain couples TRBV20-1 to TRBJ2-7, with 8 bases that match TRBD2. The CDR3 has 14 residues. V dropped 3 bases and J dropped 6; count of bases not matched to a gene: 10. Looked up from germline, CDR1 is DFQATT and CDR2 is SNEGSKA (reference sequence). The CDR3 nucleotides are TGCAGTGCTAGCGAGGGACTAGGGGTCGGCGAGCAGTACGTC. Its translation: CSASEGLGVGEQYV.

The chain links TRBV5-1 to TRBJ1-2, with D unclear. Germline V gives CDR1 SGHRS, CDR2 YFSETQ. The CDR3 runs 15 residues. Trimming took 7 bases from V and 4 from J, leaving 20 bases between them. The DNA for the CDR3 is TGCGCCAGCCGGGTGACGCCGCTCGGAGTCTATGGCTACACCTTC. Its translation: CASRVTPLGVYGYTF.

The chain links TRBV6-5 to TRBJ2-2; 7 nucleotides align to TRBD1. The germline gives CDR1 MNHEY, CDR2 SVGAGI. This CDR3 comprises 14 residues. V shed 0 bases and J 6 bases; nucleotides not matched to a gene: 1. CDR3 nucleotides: TGTGCCAGCAGTTACTCACAGGGGTCCGGGGAGCTGTTTTTT. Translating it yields CASSYSQGSGELFF.

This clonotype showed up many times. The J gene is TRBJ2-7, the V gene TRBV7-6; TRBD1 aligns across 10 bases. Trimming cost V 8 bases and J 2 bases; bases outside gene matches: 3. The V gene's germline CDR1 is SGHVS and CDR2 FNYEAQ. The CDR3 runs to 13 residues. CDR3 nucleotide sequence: TGTGCCAGCGGGACAGGGGCCGCCTACGAGCAGTACTTC. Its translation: CASGTGAAYEQYF. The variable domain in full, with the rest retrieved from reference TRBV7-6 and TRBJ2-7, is GAGVSQSPRYKVTKRGQDVALRCDPISGHVSLYWYRQALGQGPEFLTYFNYEAQQDKSGLPNDRFSAERPEGSISTLTIQRTEQRDSAMYRCASGTGAAYEQYFGPGTRLTVT.

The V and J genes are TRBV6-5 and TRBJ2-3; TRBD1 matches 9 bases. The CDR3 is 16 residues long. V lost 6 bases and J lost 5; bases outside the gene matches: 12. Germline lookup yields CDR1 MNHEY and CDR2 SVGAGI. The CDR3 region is CASSLIGDRDRDTQYF. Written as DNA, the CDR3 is TGTGCCAGCAGCTTGATTGGGGACAGGGATAGAGATACGCAGTATTTT.

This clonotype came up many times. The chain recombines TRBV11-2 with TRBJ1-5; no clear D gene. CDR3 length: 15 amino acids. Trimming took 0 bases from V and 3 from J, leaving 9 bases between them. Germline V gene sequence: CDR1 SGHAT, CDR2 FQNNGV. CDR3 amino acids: CASSLDSSLNQPQHF. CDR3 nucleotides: TGTGCCAGCAGCTTAGACAGCAGCCTCAATCAGCCCCAGCATTTT.

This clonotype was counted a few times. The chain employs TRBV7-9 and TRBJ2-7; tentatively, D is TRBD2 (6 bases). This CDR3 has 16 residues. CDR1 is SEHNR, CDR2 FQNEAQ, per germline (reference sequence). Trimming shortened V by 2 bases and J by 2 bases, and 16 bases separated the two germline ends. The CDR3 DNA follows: TGTGCCAGCAGCTTATTCCGGGGAGGACCAGCCTACGAGCAGTACTTC. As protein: CASSLFRGGPAYEQYF.

This chain's CDR3 is CASRAGASNQPQHF. In DNA, the CDR3 is TGTGCCAGCAGAGCCGGGGCTAGCAATCAGCCCCAGCATTTT. This chain uses TRBV6-2 or TRBV6-3 with TRBJ1-5; the D gene is possibly TRBD1 (5 bases). There are 14 residues in the CDR3. Germline assignment: CDR1 MNHEY and CDR2 SVGEGT. Trimming left V 6 bases short and J 0 bases short, with 9 bases between.

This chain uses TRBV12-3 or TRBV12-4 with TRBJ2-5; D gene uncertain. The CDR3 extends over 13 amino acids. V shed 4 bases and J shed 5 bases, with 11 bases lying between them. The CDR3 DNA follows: TGTGCCAGCAGTTGGATCCCCCGGGAGACCCAGTACTTC. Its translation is CASSWIPRETQYF.

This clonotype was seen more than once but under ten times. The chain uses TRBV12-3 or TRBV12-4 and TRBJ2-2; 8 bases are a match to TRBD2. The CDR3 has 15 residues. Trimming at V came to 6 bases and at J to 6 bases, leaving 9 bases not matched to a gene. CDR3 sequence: CASRGLASPAGELFF. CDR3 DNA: TGTGCCAGCAGAGGACTAGCAAGCCCCGCCGGGGAGCTGTTTTTT.

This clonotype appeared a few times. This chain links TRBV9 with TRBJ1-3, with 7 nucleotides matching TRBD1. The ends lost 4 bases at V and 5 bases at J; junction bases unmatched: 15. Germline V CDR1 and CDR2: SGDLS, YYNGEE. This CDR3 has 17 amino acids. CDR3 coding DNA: TGTGCCAGCAGCCCTAGCGTGGGACAGCCAACTCGAAACACCATATATTTT. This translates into CASSPSVGQPTRNTIYF.

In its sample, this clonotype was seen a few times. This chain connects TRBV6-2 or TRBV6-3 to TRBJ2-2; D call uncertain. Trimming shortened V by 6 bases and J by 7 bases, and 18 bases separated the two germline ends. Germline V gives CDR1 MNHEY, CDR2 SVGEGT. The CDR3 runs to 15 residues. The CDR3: CASRNPLSSGGELFF. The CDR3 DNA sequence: TGTGCCAGCAGAAACCCCCTTAGTTCTGGCGGGGAGCTGTTTTTT.

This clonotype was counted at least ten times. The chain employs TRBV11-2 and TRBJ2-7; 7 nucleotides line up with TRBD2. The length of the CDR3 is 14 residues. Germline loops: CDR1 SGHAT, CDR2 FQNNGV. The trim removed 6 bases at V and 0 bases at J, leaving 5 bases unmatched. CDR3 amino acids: CASRFASGSYEQYF. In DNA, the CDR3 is TGTGCCAGCAGATTCGCTAGCGGCTCCTACGAGCAGTACTTC.

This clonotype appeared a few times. The CDR3 DNA is TGTGCCAGCAGTCCGTTAGGACTAGCCCAGCATTTT. It translates to CASSPLGLAQHF. This sequence joins TRBV6-6 and TRBJ1-5; D gene uncertain. Trimming took off 5 bases at V and 11 bases at J, with 13 bases between the two ends. CDR1 is MNHNY, CDR2 SVGAGI, per germline (reference sequence). This CDR3 contains 12 residues.

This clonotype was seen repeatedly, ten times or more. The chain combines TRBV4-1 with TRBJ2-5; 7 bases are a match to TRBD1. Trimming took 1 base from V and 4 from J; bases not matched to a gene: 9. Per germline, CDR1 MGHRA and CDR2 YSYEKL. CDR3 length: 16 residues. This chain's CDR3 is CASSQGIQGWRETQYF. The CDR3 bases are TGCGCCAGCAGCCAAGGAATACAGGGGTGGAGAGAGACCCAGTACTTC.

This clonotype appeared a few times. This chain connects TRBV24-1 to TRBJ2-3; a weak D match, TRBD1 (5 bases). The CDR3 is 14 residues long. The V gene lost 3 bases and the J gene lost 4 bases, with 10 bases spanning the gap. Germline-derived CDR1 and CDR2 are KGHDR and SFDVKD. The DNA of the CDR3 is TGTGCCACCAGTGATGACAGAGGCGCAGATACGCAGTATTTT. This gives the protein CATSDDRGADTQYF.

The CDR3 reads CASSPRRTIPGNTIYF. The CDR3 DNA reads TGTGCCAGCAGCCCACGACGGACTATACCTGGAAACACCATATATTTT. The V call is TRBV7-8, the J call TRBJ1-3; D is unclear. The CDR3 sequence is 16 residues long. Germline CDR1 is SGHVS and CDR2 is FQNEAQ. The V and J ends lost 5 bases and 2 bases respectively, with 16 bases between them.

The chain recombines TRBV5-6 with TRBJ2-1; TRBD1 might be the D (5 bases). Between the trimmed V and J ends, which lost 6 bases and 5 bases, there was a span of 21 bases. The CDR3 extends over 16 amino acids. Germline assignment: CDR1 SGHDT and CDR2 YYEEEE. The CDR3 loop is CASMDGFWQGNNEQFF. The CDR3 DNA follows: TGTGCCAGCATGGATGGTTTTTGGCAGGGAAACAATGAGCAGTTCTTC.